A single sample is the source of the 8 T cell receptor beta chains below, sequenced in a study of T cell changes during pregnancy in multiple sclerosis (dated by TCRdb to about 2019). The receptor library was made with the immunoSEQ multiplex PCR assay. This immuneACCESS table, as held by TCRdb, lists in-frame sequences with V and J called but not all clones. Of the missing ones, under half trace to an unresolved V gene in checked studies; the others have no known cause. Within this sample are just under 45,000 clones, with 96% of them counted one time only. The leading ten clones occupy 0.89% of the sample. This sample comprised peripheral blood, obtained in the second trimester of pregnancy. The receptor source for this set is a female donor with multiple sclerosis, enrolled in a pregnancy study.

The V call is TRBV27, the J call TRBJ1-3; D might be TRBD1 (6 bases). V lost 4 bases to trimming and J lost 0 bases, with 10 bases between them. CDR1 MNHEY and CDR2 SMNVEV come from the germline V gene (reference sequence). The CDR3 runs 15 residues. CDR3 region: CASSYSRGSGNTIYF. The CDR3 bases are TGTGCCAGCAGTTATTCCAGGGGCTCTGGAAACACCATATATTTT.

The chain's CDR3 is CAWSGRDYEQYF. Written as DNA, the CDR3 is TGTGCCTGGAGCGGGAGGGACTACGAGCAGTACTTC. V and J are TRBV30 and TRBJ2-7, with 8 bases that match TRBD2. The CDR3 contains 12 residues. The ends lost 3 bases at V and 3 bases at J; junction bases unmatched: 1. The germline V gene encodes CDR1 GTSNPN and CDR2 SVGIG (reference sequence).

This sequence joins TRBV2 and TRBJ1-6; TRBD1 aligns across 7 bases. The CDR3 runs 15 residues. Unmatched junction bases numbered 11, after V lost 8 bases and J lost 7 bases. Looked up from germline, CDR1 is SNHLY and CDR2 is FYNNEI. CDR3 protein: CASHKWEQGNSPLHF. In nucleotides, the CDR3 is TGTGCCAGCCACAAGTGGGAACAGGGGAATTCACCCCTCCACTTT.

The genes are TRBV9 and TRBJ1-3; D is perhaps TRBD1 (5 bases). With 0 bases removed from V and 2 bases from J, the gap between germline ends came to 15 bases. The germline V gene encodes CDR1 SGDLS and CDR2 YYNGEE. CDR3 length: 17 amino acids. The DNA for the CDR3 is TGTGCCAGCAGCGTAGATCTGGGACTACCAACTGGAAACACCATATATTTT. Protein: CASSVDLGLPTGNTIYF. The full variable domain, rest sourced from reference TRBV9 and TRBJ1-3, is DSGVTQTPKHLITATGQRVTLRCSPRSGDLSVYWYQQSLDQGLQFLIQYYNGEERAKGNILERFSAQQFPDLHSELNLSSLELGDSALYFCASSVDLGLPTGNTIYFGEGSWLTVV.

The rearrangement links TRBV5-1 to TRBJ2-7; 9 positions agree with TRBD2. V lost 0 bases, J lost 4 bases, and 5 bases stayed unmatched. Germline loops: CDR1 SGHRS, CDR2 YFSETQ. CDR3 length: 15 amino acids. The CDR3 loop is CASSLVSGGGYEQYF. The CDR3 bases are TGCGCCAGCAGCTTGGTTAGCGGGGGAGGATACGAGCAGTACTTC.

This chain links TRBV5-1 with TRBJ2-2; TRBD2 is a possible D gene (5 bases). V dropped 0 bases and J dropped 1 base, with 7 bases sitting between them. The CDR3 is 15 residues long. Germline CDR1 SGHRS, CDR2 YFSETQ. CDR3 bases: TGCGCCAGCAGCTTGGGGACTCGGAACACCGGGGAGCTGTTTTTT. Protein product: CASSLGTRNTGELFF.

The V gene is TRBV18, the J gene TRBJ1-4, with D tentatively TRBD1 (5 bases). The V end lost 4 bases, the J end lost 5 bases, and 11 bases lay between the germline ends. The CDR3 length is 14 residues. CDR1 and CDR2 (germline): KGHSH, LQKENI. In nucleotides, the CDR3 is TGTGCCAGCTCACTTCGCCGGGGGAATGAAAAACTGTTTTTT. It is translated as CASSLRRGNEKLFF.

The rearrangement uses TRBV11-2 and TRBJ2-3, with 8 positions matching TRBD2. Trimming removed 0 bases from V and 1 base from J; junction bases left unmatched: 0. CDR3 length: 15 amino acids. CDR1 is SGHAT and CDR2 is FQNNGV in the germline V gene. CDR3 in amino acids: CASSLEAGGTDTQYF. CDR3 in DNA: TGTGCCAGCAGCTTAGAAGCGGGAGGCACAGATACGCAGTATTTT.